This entry lists 8 T cell receptor beta chains sequenced from one sample in a study of spatial heterogeneity in lung cancer. TCRdb independently ran MiXCR on the 5' RACE reads; one entry per CDR3 protein. The table shows roughly 40,000 distinct CDR3 sequences, with about 6.7% occurring only once. As to time point: sample taken at primary tumor resection. Unsorted samples of tumor, nontumor lung or frozen PBMC had their whole RNA sequenced. The material sequenced was PBMCs, taken at surgery. These receptors originate from a female donor with early-stage non-small cell lung cancer.

V and J are TRBV6-5 and TRBJ1-3, with TRBD1 identical over 7 bases. Germline lookup yields CDR1 MNHEY and CDR2 SVGAGI. This CDR3 has 17 residues. With V trimmed by 0 bases and J by 2 bases, 7 bases remained unmatched. The CDR3 nucleotides read TGTGCCAGCAGTTACTCGATGCCGGGACAGCCTGGAAACACCATATATTTT. Translation: CASSYSMPGQPGNTIYF.

This clonotype was seen at least ten times. This chain links TRBV3-1 with TRBJ2-7, with D possibly TRBD2 on 6 matching bases. The CDR3 is 14 residues long. CDR1 is LGHDT, CDR2 YNNKEL, per germline (reference sequence). Deletions cut 4 bases from V and 4 bases from J, with 14 bases between. The CDR3 sequence is CASSPGTVNYEQYF. CDR3 DNA sequence: TGTGCCAGCAGCCCCGGGACTGTTAATTACGAGCAGTACTTC.

This chain joins TRBV20-1 and TRBJ1-1; TRBD1 matches at 7 bases. Germline V gene lookup returns CDR1 DFQATT and CDR2 SNEGSKA (reference sequence). The V gene end was trimmed by 6 bases and the J gene end by 3 bases; junction bases not matched to a gene: 10. This CDR3 spans 14 amino acids. Written as DNA, the CDR3 is TGCAGTGCCGCGGGACAGCCTTTGGACACTGAAGCTTTCTTT. Protein: CSAAGQPLDTEAFF.

The gene calls are TRBV4-2 and TRBJ1-4, with a tentative D call TRBD1 (5 bases). Per the germline V gene, CDR1 is LGHNA and CDR2 is YNFKEQ. Trimming shortened V by 1 base and J by 8 bases, and 14 bases separated the two germline ends. The CDR3 length is 15 residues. CDR3 nucleotides: TGTGCCAGCAGCCAAGTCGGCAGGGCTGGAGAAAAACTGTTTTTT. Its protein is CASSQVGRAGEKLFF.

This clonotype was seen ten or more times. V and J are TRBV24-1 and TRBJ2-3; 8 bases match TRBD1. The CDR3 extends over 19 amino acids. V shed 5 bases and J 0 bases; nucleotides not matched to a gene: 15. Looked up from germline, CDR1 is KGHDR and CDR2 is SFDVKD. The CDR3 DNA reads as TGTGCCACCAGTGTAGCAGGGGGCTGGCCTTATACTAGCACAGATACGCAGTATTTT. Translation gives CATSVAGGWPYTSTDTQYF.

This clonotype has only a few counts. The rearrangement joins TRBV5-1 to TRBJ1-5, with 8 bases matching TRBD1. The V gene's germline CDR1 is SGHRS and CDR2 YFSETQ. J gave up 4 bases and V 1 base, and 4 bases lay outside the gene matches. The CDR3 contains 15 residues. DNA of the CDR3: TGCGCCAGCAGCTTGCAGGGGGCCCTAAATCAGCCCCAGCATTTT. Amino acids: CASSLQGALNQPQHF.

This clonotype was picked up many times. The chain uses TRBV6-2 or TRBV6-3 and TRBJ2-7; 13 bases agree with TRBD2. With 6 bases clipped from V and 4 bases from J, the junction kept 6 bases outside the gene matches. CDR1 is MNHEY and CDR2 is SVGEGT in the germline V gene. CDR3 length: 15 residues. The CDR3 region is CASRRRLAGGYEQYF. The CDR3 DNA reads as TGTGCCAGCAGAAGGAGACTAGCGGGGGGTTACGAGCAGTACTTC.

This clonotype was seen ten or more times. The V gene is TRBV4-1, the J gene TRBJ2-2; D might be TRBD2 (6 bases). The CDR3 loop spans 13 amino acids. The V end lost 4 bases, the J end lost 5 bases, and 8 bases lay between the germline ends. Per the germline V gene, CDR1 is MGHRA and CDR2 is YSYEKL. CDR3 coding DNA: TGCGCCAGCAGCCTGCGGGATACCGGGGAGCTGTTTTTT. Its translation is CASSLRDTGELFF.